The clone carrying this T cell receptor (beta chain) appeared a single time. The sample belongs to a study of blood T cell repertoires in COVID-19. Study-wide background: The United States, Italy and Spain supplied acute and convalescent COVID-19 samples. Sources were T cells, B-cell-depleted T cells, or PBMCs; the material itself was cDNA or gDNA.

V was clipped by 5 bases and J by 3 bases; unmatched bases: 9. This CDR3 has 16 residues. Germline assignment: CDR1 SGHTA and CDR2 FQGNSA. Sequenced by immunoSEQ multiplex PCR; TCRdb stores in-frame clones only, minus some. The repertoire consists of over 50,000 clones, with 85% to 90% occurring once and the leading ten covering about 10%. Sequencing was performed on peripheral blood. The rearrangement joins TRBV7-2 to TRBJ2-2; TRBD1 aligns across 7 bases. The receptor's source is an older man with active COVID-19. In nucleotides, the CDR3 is TGTGCCAGCAGCCTCCGTAGGGGGCTAGACACCGGGGAGCTGTTTTTT. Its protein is CASSLRRGLDTGELFF.